Each of the 10 T cell receptor beta chains below was sequenced from the same sample in a study of CD4 T cells in relation to SARS-CoV-2 and coronaviruses. Unexposed donor CD4+ T cells date from about 2010-2019, before the COVID-19 pandemic. The data were produced by immunoSEQ multiplex PCR, yet TCRdb's version contains in-frame clones alone and is incomplete. Of some 65,000 clones in the sample, approximately 87% were seen once. The sample taken for sequencing was memory CD4+ T cells from PBMCs. These receptors all stem from a human donor in good health.

The genes are TRBV5-1 and TRBJ1-2; maybe TRBD1 (5 bases). V lost 5 bases to trimming and J lost 0 bases, with 23 bases between them. CDR3 size: 18 residues. CDR1 SGHRS and CDR2 YFSETQ come from the germline V gene. The CDR3 nucleotides read TGCGCCAGCAGACCTACCCCCCCGACAGTACTTGCTAACTATGGCTACACCTTC. Amino acids: CASRPTPPTVLANYGYTF.

Relative to its sample, this clone is medium-sized (0.01 to 0.1%). V usage is TRBV6-1 and J usage is TRBJ2-3, with TRBD2 identical over 12 bases. The V gene end was trimmed by 5 bases and the J gene end by 4 bases; junction bases not matched to a gene: 4. Germline assignment: CDR1 MNHNS and CDR2 SASEGT. CDR3 length equals 15 residues. CDR3 amino acids: CASSRTSGMADTQYF. Written as DNA, the CDR3 is TGTGCCAGCAGTCGGACTAGCGGGATGGCAGATACGCAGTATTTT.

Only a few counts were recorded for this clone. The chain is built from TRBV15 and TRBJ1-2; D unresolved. The CDR3 has 14 amino acids. CDR1 and CDR2 (germline): LNHNV, YYDKDF (reference sequence). The V end lost 1 base, the J end lost 2 bases, and 8 bases lay between the germline ends. The CDR3: CATSRGQVNYGYTF. CDR3 nucleotide sequence: TGTGCCACCAGCAGAGGGCAAGTGAACTATGGCTACACCTTC.

The rearrangement links TRBV18 to TRBJ2-3; 8 nucleotides align to TRBD1. CDR1 KGHSH and CDR2 LQKENI come from the germline V gene. Trimming cost V 6 bases and J 2 bases; bases outside gene matches: 13. This CDR3 spans 17 amino acids. CDR3 coding DNA: TGTGCCAGCTCCCCCCGGGACAGGTCTCACCCCACAGATACGCAGTATTTT. This translates into CASSPRDRSHPTDTQYF. Using reference TRBV18 and TRBJ2-3 for the parts outside the CDR3, the full variable domain is NAGVMQNPRHLVRRRGQEARLRCSPMKGHSHVYWYRQLPEEGLKFMVYLQKENIIDESGMPKERFSAEFPKEGPSILRIQQVVRGDSAAYFCASSPRDRSHPTDTQYFGPGTRLTVL.

The V and J genes are TRBV28 and TRBJ1-2, with a weak D call TRBD1 (5 bases). The V end was cut by 2 bases, the J end by 7 bases, with 17 bases between. Germline V gene sequence: CDR1 MDHEN, CDR2 SYDVKM. The CDR3 totals 15 residues. This CDR3 reads CASSLGGTLSSGYTF. CDR3 nucleotide sequence: TGTGCCAGCAGTTTAGGCGGGACCCTAAGTAGTGGCTACACCTTC.

This chain uses TRBV24-1 with TRBJ2-3; D not resolved. Per germline, CDR1 KGHDR and CDR2 SFDVKD. Trimming cost V 9 bases and J 0 bases, with 6 bases left between them. This CDR3 has 12 amino acids. The CDR3: CATSLSTDTQYF. CDR3 in DNA: TGTGCCACCTCTCTCAGCACAGATACGCAGTATTTT.

The rearrangement uses TRBV5-1 and TRBJ1-2, with TRBD1 matching 12 bases. The germline gives CDR1 SGHRS, CDR2 YFSETQ. The CDR3 consists of 15 residues. The V segment lost 4 bases and the J segment 8 bases; nucleotides outside the gene matches: 9. CDR3 protein: CASSATGQGAFGYTF. The CDR3 nucleotides read TGCGCCAGCAGCGCTACGGGACAGGGGGCGTTCGGCTACACCTTC.

V gene TRBV5-1 combines with J gene TRBJ1-6; 9 bases agree with TRBD1. Germline-derived CDR1 and CDR2 are SGHRS and YFSETQ. The CDR3 totals 16 residues. V gave up 4 bases and J gave up 5 bases; unmatched junction bases: 7. The CDR3 spells CASSIQGAWDNSPLHF. For the CDR3, the DNA is TGCGCCAGCAGCATACAGGGGGCTTGGGATAATTCACCCCTCCACTTT.

The chain employs TRBV7-3 and TRBJ2-3; TRBD2 matches 9 bases. The germline CDR1 and CDR2 sequences are SGHTA and FQGTGA. The CDR3 loop spans 17 amino acids. Losses at the gene ends were 4 bases for V and 2 bases for J; bases not matched to a gene: 10. CDR3 sequence reads: CASSSRVSGSFTDTQYF. The CDR3, as DNA: TGTGCCAGCAGCTCAAGGGTTAGCGGGAGCTTCACAGATACGCAGTATTTT.

This chain connects TRBV11-2 to TRBJ2-3; 10 bases align to TRBD2. Germline-derived CDR1 and CDR2 are SGHAT and FQNNGV. J lost 6 bases, V lost 8 bases, and 8 bases had no gene match. The CDR3 sequence is 14 residues long. This CDR3 is CASVRLAGGDTQYF. CDR3 DNA: TGTGCCAGCGTCCGCTTAGCGGGAGGTGATACGCAGTATTTT.